This TCR beta chain is from a study of T-cell memory formation after mild COVID-19. V was clipped by 4 bases and J by 5 bases, with 12 bases between them. The CDR3 loop spans 13 amino acids. CDR1 and CDR2 (germline): KGHSH, LQKENI. A single record per CDR3 protein comes from TCRdb applying MiXCR to the 5' RACE reads. Counted here are roughly 560,000 distinct CDR3 sequences, approximately 20% occurring once; the ten biggest clones make up around 12%. This clonotype has just a few counts. Sequencing input: PBMCs or a T cell subset sorted from them (not recorded which). The sequence was collected from an adult woman who had mild COVID-19 (a few samples of this study predate the infection). Cell type and time point are not known. The chain combines TRBV18 with TRBJ2-7, with D unclear. The CDR3 region has the DNA TGTGCCAGCTCACGGGGAAGATGGGACGAGCAGTACTTC. This encodes CASSRGRWDEQYF.